Sequencing of this T cell receptor beta chain was carried out in a study of beta chain features in type 1 diabetes. Overall study: Sorted cells numbering 107,917,701 were examined across all samples.

In the case of this clone: Its antigen is still unknown.

Study observations and caveats: Shorter TCRB CDR3s, moderately but significantly so, marked every one of the four CD4+ subsets in Type 1 diabetes patients. Individuals with type 1 diabetes displayed fewer insertions and more deletions at VDJ junctions. Among patients, naive, central memory and Treg TCRB repertoires appeared more similar than among healthy donors.

Sequenced material consisted of expressed TCRB transcripts (all of the isolated RNA was reverse transcribed). Data came from immunoSEQ multiplex PCR; TCRdb stores just in-frame clones and leaves some out. The repertoire consists of 600,000 to 700,000 clones, with under 15% occurring once and the leading ten covering around 0.12%. Sequenced material: naive CD4+ T cells from blood. The receptor comes from a man aged 25 to 40 with type 1 diabetes.

This CDR3 reads CASSWPSSGLLSSYNEQFF. As DNA, the CDR3 is TGCGCCAGCAGCTGGCCCTCTAGCGGGCTGCTTAGCTCCTACAATGAGCAGTTCTTC. The J gene is TRBJ2-1, the V gene TRBV5-1; 8 bases line up with TRBD2. The V and J ends lost 3 bases and 0 bases, in that order; junction bases with no gene match: 14. The CDR3 has 19 residues. Germline assignment: CDR1 SGHRS and CDR2 YFSETQ.